This passage covers 21 T cell receptor beta chains from one sample sequenced in a study of blood T cell repertoires in COVID-19. This table comes from immunoSEQ multiplex PCR, and its TCRdb copy is limited to in-frame clones, with some not included. The sample includes around 100,000 clones, around 85% of them seen just once. Input material: peripheral blood. These receptors originate from a man aged 45 to 65 with active or convalescent COVID-19.

The chain recombines TRBV10-3 with TRBJ1-1; possibly TRBD1 for D (5 bases). CDR1 is ENHRY and CDR2 is SYGVKD in the germline V gene. The CDR3 extends over 12 amino acids. Trimming left V 4 bases short and J 13 bases short, with 16 bases between. CDR3 protein: CAISGDYGGGFF. The DNA for the CDR3 is TGTGCCATCAGTGGAGACTACGGGGGGGGTTTCTTT.

The chain uses TRBV25-1 and TRBJ1-1; D perhaps matches TRBD1 (6 bases). The CDR3 runs to 15 residues. Trimming stripped 4 bases from V and 3 bases from J, with 15 bases between. Germline V gives CDR1 MGHDK, CDR2 SYGVNS. The CDR3 spells CASSAPVTGYTEAFF. For the CDR3, the DNA is TGTGCCAGCAGTGCGCCCGTTACAGGGTACACTGAAGCTTTCTTT.

Regarding this clone: Other DNA sequences in this specimen translate into the identical CDR3. The rearrangement joins TRBV2 to TRBJ2-2; D is unclear. Trimming left V 2 bases short and J 2 bases short, with 3 bases between. CDR3 size: 13 residues. Germline CDR1 is SNHLY and CDR2 is FYNNEI. The CDR3, as DNA: TGTGCCAGCAGTGAACGTAACACCGGGGAGCTGTTTTTT. Amino acid sequence: CASSERNTGELFF.

The chain uses TRBV28 and TRBJ2-7; 11 positions agree with TRBD2. Germline V gives CDR1 MDHEN, CDR2 SYDVKM. The CDR3 contains 17 residues. V was clipped by 2 bases and J by 2 bases; unmatched bases: 8. The CDR3 region has the DNA TGTGCCAGCAGTTTACCTCCCGGGACTAGCGGCACCTACGAGCAGTACTTC. It codes for CASSLPPGTSGTYEQYF.

This clone was observed a single time. The chain couples TRBV11-1 to TRBJ1-2; maybe TRBD1 (6 bases). V lost 0 bases and J 7 bases, leaving 12 bases between the germline ends. Looked up from germline, CDR1 is SGHAT and CDR2 is FQDESV (reference sequence). This CDR3 is 14 amino acids long. DNA for the CDR3: TGTGCCAGCAGCTTAGCCCCAGGGGCTGGTGGCTACACCTTC. Protein sequence: CASSLAPGAGGYTF.

The V and J genes are TRBV11-2 and TRBJ2-7, with TRBD2 matching 9 bases. The CDR3 runs to 15 residues. J gave up 0 bases and V 5 bases, and 5 bases lay outside the gene matches. Germline CDR1 SGHAT, CDR2 FQNNGV. The CDR3 here is CASSKSGRSSYEQYF. For the CDR3, the DNA is TGTGCCAGCAGCAAGAGCGGGAGGAGCTCCTACGAGCAGTACTTC.

This clone was recorded once. The V call is TRBV2, the J call TRBJ1-2; maybe TRBD1 (6 bases). Germline loops: CDR1 SNHLY, CDR2 FYNNEI. Trimming shortened V by 8 bases and J by 0 bases, and 13 bases separated the two germline ends. CDR3 length: 14 amino acids. CDR3 protein: CASGQGRANYGYTF. The DNA for the CDR3 is TGTGCCAGCGGCCAGGGGCGGGCTAACTATGGCTACACCTTC. Full variable domain (outside the CDR3, taken from reference TRBV2 and TRBJ1-2): EPEVTQTPSHQVTQMGQEVILRCVPISNHLYFYWYRQILGQKVEFLVSFYNNEISEKSEIFDDQFSVERPDGSNFTLKIRSTKLEDSAMYFCASGQGRANYGYTFGSGTRLTVV.

The chain is built from TRBV7-3 and TRBJ2-6, with D tentatively TRBD2 (5 bases). Germline lookup yields CDR1 SGHTA and CDR2 FQGTGA. V was shortened by 3 bases and J by 0 bases, with 12 bases between the two germline ends. The CDR3 is 17 amino acids. The CDR3 nucleotides read TGTGCCAGCAGCTTCCGAAGACGGGACTCTGGGGCCAACGTCCTGACTTTC. Its translation is CASSFRRRDSGANVLTF. Supplemented by reference TRBV7-3 and TRBJ2-6, the full variable domain reads GAGVSQTPSNKVTEKGKYVELRCDPISGHTALYWYRQSLGQGPEFLIYFQGTGAADDSGLPNDRFFAVRPEGSVSTLKIQRTERGDSAVYLCASSFRRRDSGANVLTFGAGSRLTVL.

This rearrangement joins TRBV6-5 to TRBJ2-7, with D maybe TRBD1 (5 bases). Germline CDR1 and CDR2: MNHEY and SVGAGI. V was trimmed by 10 bases and J by 0 bases, leaving 13 bases between them. The CDR3 loop spans 13 amino acids. CDR3 DNA sequence: TGTGCCAACCGAGACAGCTACTCCTACGAGCAGTACTTC. Its protein product is CANRDSYSYEQYF.

The rearrangement joins TRBV19 to TRBJ1-4; 9 bases are a match to TRBD1. The CDR3 has 13 amino acids. V shed 4 bases and J 9 bases; nucleotides not matched to a gene: 3. Germline CDR1 reads LNHDA; CDR2 reads SQIVND (reference sequence). This CDR3 is CASSNDRGKKLFF. CDR3 coding DNA: TGTGCCAGTAGTAACGACAGGGGGAAAAAACTGTTTTTT.

The chain couples TRBV27 to TRBJ1-5, with 9 bases matching TRBD1. CDR1 and CDR2 from the germline V gene are MNHEY and SMNVEV (reference sequence). The length of the CDR3 is 16 residues. V dropped 3 bases and J dropped 4; count of bases not matched to a gene: 7. CDR3 sequence reads: CASSFGKGTGNQPQHF. In DNA, the CDR3 is TGTGCCAGCAGTTTTGGGAAAGGGACAGGGAATCAGCCCCAGCATTTT.

In this sample, this clone turned up a few times. The rearrangement joins TRBV27 to TRBJ1-6; 10 bases are shared with TRBD1. Trimming removed 5 bases from V and 2 bases from J; junction bases left unmatched: 9. There are 18 residues in the CDR3. From germline, CDR1 is MNHEY and CDR2 SMNVEV (reference sequence). The CDR3 region is CASSPRATGGTYNSPLHF. CDR3 coding DNA: TGTGCCAGCAGTCCTAGGGCGACAGGGGGCACCTATAATTCACCCCTCCACTTT.

The J gene is TRBJ1-2, the V gene TRBV25-1; D is undetermined. The CDR3 is 12 amino acids. The V gene's germline CDR1 is MGHDK and CDR2 SYGVNS. Trimming removed 6 bases from V and 4 bases from J, with 9 bases in between. The CDR3 loop reads CASRSMSYGYTF. In DNA, the CDR3 is TGTGCCAGCAGGAGTATGAGCTATGGCTACACCTTC.

V usage is TRBV19 and J usage is TRBJ2-3, with 11 bases that match TRBD2. This CDR3 is built from 14 residues. J lost 4 bases, V lost 10 bases, and 7 bases had no gene match. Per the germline V gene, CDR1 is LNHDA and CDR2 is SQIVND (reference sequence). CDR3 DNA: TGTGCCACCTATAGCGGGAGGGTGCCAGATACGCAGTATTTT. Protein: CATYSGRVPDTQYF.

The chain joins TRBV28 to TRBJ2-4, with D possibly TRBD1 on 6 matching bases. Germline V gene data show CDR1 as MDHEN and CDR2 as SYDVKM. The CDR3 length is 15 residues. Trimming pared 1 base from V and 6 bases from J, leaving 13 bases between. The CDR3 nucleotides read TGTGCCAGCAGTTTATACCCAGGGGAAAGAAACATTCAGTACTTC. It yields the protein CASSLYPGERNIQYF. Based on the CDR3 plus reference TRBV28 and TRBJ2-4, the full variable domain is DVKVTQSSRYLVKRTGEKVFLECVQDMDHENMFWYRQDPGLGLRLIYFSYDVKMKEKGDIPEGYSVSREKKERFSLILESASTNQTSMYLCASSLYPGERNIQYFGAGTRLSVL.

The gene calls are TRBV6-4 and TRBJ1-2; the D is unclear. V lost 9 bases to trimming and J lost 5 bases, with 19 bases between them. Germline assignment: CDR1 MRHNA and CDR2 SNTAGT. The CDR3 has 14 residues. The CDR3 loop is CASSARGVHYGYTF. CDR3 coding DNA: TGTGCCAGTTCCGCCCGGGGAGTGCATTATGGCTACACCTTC.

The V and J genes are TRBV4-1 and TRBJ2-1, with 10 bases lining up with TRBD2. The length of the CDR3 is 16 residues. V was pared by 3 bases and J by 2 bases, with 4 bases of the junction left unmatched. Per the germline V gene, CDR1 is MGHRA and CDR2 is YSYEKL. CDR3 sequence: CASSHQTSGAYNEQFF. The CDR3 DNA reads TGCGCCAGCAGCCACCAAACTAGCGGGGCCTACAATGAGCAGTTCTTC.

This clone was counted a single time. The chain links TRBV11-3 to TRBJ1-1; no clear D gene. V lost 0 bases, J lost 5 bases, and 10 bases lay in between. Per the germline V gene, CDR1 is SGHNT and CDR2 is YENEEA. CDR3 size: 14 residues. Written as DNA, the CDR3 is TGTGCCAGCAGCTTAGATCTCGGGAGGACTGAAGCTTTCTTT. Encoded protein: CASSLDLGRTEAFF.

The V call is TRBV18, the J call TRBJ1-1; D is unclear. The germline CDR1 and CDR2 sequences are KGHSH and LQKENI. The CDR3 is 13 amino acids. V lost 1 base and J lost 7, with 10 bases in between. The CDR3 loop reads CASSPRGRDEAFF. The CDR3, as DNA: TGTGCCAGCTCACCACGAGGACGGGATGAAGCTTTCTTT.

V and J are TRBV5-1 and TRBJ2-3, with D possibly being TRBD2 (5 bases). CDR1 is SGHRS, CDR2 YFSETQ, per germline. The CDR3 contains 13 residues. V lost 3 bases to trimming and J lost 2 bases, with 7 bases between them. The CDR3 here is CASSYRDTDTQYF. CDR3 coding DNA: TGCGCCAGCAGCTATCGGGACACAGATACGCAGTATTTT.

There are a few counts of this clone. The chain is built from TRBV3-1 (or the pseudogene TRBV3-2) and TRBJ1-5; D remains unclear. The CDR3 runs 17 residues. In germline, CDR1 is LGHDT, CDR2 YNNKEL (reference sequence). V lost 0 bases, J lost 0 bases, and 12 bases lay in between. The CDR3 region is CASSQDNLGPSNQPQHF. The CDR3, as DNA: TGTGCCAGCAGCCAAGATAATCTTGGGCCTAGCAATCAGCCCCAGCATTTT.